This T cell receptor (beta chain) was identified in a study of human T cells and chemical hapten exposure. Study-wide results and caveats: In comparison with controls, expanded TCRs gave rise to a significantly larger number of large CDR3 similarity clusters. Donors, who had alopecia, may show an immune response that differs from healthy people's.

The CDR3 is 14 residues long. Trimming took 2 bases from V and 1 from J, leaving 8 bases between them. Per the germline V gene, CDR1 is KGHSH and CDR2 is LQKENI. Individual cDNA molecules in this library carried unique molecular identifiers. Authors' data handling: Samples held a median of roughly 100,000 TCRs, range about 23,224–700,000. TCRdb called the RACE reads again in MiXCR, with one record for every CDR3 protein. TCRdb, not the authors, supplied the V and J calls. The sample includes some 82,000 distinct CDR3 sequences, over 8.5% of them seen just once. Only a few counts were recorded for this clonotype. Antigen specificity is unknown. Time point defined: patch test 1, 2 weeks after DPC sensitization. The treatment was: therapeutic diphenylcyclopropenone sensitization with weekly scalp DPC.

The source was whole blood, collected in connection with sensitization to the hapten diphenylcyclopropenone (DPC). The chain joins TRBV18 to TRBJ2-5; D not resolved. This receptor was obtained from a woman between 50 and 59 years old with alopecia areata. Some clones in this sample may be carry-over from other donors' samples. The CDR3 sequence is CASSPSAVQETQYF. The CDR3 DNA is TGTGCCAGCTCACCAAGTGCAGTCCAAGAGACCCAGTACTTC.